These 19 T cell receptor beta chains came from one sample sequenced in a study of blood T cell repertoires in COVID-19. Produced via immunoSEQ multiplex PCR; TCRdb's table is partial and in-frame only. Altogether 150,000 to 200,000 clones are present, less than 90% being singletons, with the ten largest covering approximately 8.4%. Sequences were obtained from PBMCs or T cells enriched from blood (not recorded which). The receptor source for this set is a woman between 45 and 60 years old who had recovered from COVID-19.

The V and J genes are TRBV19 and TRBJ1-1, with D possibly matching TRBD1 (5 bases). The V end lost 7 bases, the J end lost 1 base, and 16 bases lay between the germline ends. The CDR3 is made up of 15 amino acids. Germline lookup yields CDR1 LNHDA and CDR2 SQIVND (reference sequence). The DNA of the CDR3 is TGTGCCAGTACCTCAATGGGGCGCAAGAACACTGAAGCTTTCTTT. Residues: CASTSMGRKNTEAFF.

This clone was found once. The rearrangement joins TRBV6-5 to TRBJ2-2, with 9 bases identical to TRBD2. Per the germline V gene, CDR1 is MNHEY and CDR2 is SVGAGI. CDR3 length: 14 residues. Losses at the gene ends were 9 bases for V and 0 bases for J; bases not matched to a gene: 2. In nucleotides, the CDR3 is TGTGCCAGTAGACTAGCGGCGAACACCGGGGAGCTGTTTTTT. Its translation: CASRLAANTGELFF.

This rearrangement joins TRBV5-6 to TRBJ2-5; perhaps TRBD1 as D (6 bases). The CDR3 runs 14 residues. V was pared by 3 bases and J by 4 bases, with 13 bases between. Germline V gives CDR1 SGHDT, CDR2 YYEEEE. In DNA form, the CDR3 reads TGTGCCAGCAGCTCGCCAGGGGTGGGAGAGACCCAGTACTTC. Amino acids: CASSSPGVGETQYF.

The J gene is TRBJ1-1, the V gene TRBV29-1; D gene uncertain. This CDR3 is 13 amino acids long. Trimming took 2 bases from V and 5 from J, leaving 12 bases between them. Germline V gene data show CDR1 as SQVTM and CDR2 as ANQGSEA. CDR3 amino acids: CSVEMLRETEAFF. CDR3 nucleotide sequence: TGCAGCGTTGAAATGTTGAGGGAAACTGAAGCTTTCTTT.

This rearrangement joins TRBV28 to TRBJ2-7; D is undetermined. The CDR3 contains 11 residues. Germline assignment: CDR1 MDHEN and CDR2 SYDVKM. The ends were cut back, 3 bases at V and 7 bases at J, with 7 bases in the middle. CDR3 residues: CASSLRAEQYF. CDR3 sequence (DNA): TGTGCCAGCAGTTTGCGTGCGGAGCAGTACTTC.

The chain carries TRBV18 and TRBJ2-2, with 7 nucleotides matching TRBD1. Germline trimming cut 4 bases from V and 1 base from J; bases unmatched to any gene: 6. The germline CDR1 and CDR2 sequences are KGHSH and LQKENI. The CDR3 runs to 16 residues. The CDR3 region is CASSLSGGRNTGELFF. DNA for the CDR3: TGTGCCAGCTCACTATCAGGGGGACGGAACACCGGGGAGCTGTTTTTT.

A word on this clone: The sample contains more than one DNA sequence encoding this CDR3. The chain recombines TRBV7-9 with TRBJ1-5; D gene unclear. The CDR3 has 13 residues. V lost 1 base and J lost 7, with 8 bases in between. The V gene's germline CDR1 is SEHNR and CDR2 FQNEAQ (reference sequence). CDR3 coding DNA: TGTGCCAGCAGCTTAGGAGCGGGACAGCCCCAGCATTTT. Residues: CASSLGAGQPQHF.

The chain links TRBV19 to TRBJ1-2, with a tentative D call TRBD1 (5 bases). The length of the CDR3 is 13 residues. V lost 4 bases, J lost 7 bases, and 13 bases lay in between. CDR1 is LNHDA and CDR2 is SQIVND in the germline V gene (reference sequence). Written as DNA, the CDR3 is TGTGCCAGTAGTACCCGGGACTCTGGTGGCTACACCTTC. It specifies CASSTRDSGGYTF.

This clone has just a few counts. J is TRBJ2-1 and V is TRBV19; 10 bases are a match to TRBD2. J gave up 7 bases and V 3 bases, and 0 bases lay outside the gene matches. The V gene's germline CDR1 is LNHDA and CDR2 SQIVND (reference sequence). The CDR3 sequence is 13 residues long. The CDR3 sequence: CASSISGRNEQFF. CDR3 in DNA: TGTGCCAGTAGTATTAGCGGGAGGAATGAGCAGTTCTTC.

This clone was seen a single time. The rearrangement uses TRBV7-8 and TRBJ2-3; 11 positions agree with TRBD1. Trimming at V came to 5 bases and at J to 3 bases, leaving 4 bases not matched to a gene. The germline V gene has CDR1 SGHVS and CDR2 FQNEAQ. This CDR3 spans 15 amino acids. The CDR3 nucleotides are TGTGCCAGCAGCGCCGGGACAGGGGGTACAGATACGCAGTATTTT. It specifies CASSAGTGGTDTQYF.

The V and J genes are TRBV29-1 and TRBJ2-5, with D perhaps matching TRBD1 (6 bases). There are 14 residues in the CDR3. Germline lookup yields CDR1 SQVTM and CDR2 ANQGSEA. V lost 6 bases and J 7 bases, leaving 21 bases between the germline ends. CDR3 in amino acids: CSVGPTGTPGTQYF. The CDR3 DNA reads as TGCAGCGTGGGACCCACAGGGACCCCAGGGACCCAGTACTTC.

The rearrangement uses TRBV5-1 and TRBJ2-5; D possibly corresponds to TRBD1 (7 bases). This CDR3 has 15 amino acids. The V end lost 0 bases, the J end lost 4 bases, and 13 bases lay between the germline ends. The germline CDR1 and CDR2 sequences are SGHRS and YFSETQ. The CDR3 protein is CASSLVTGEAETQYF. CDR3 DNA sequence: TGCGCCAGCAGCTTGGTCACAGGGGAGGCAGAGACCCAGTACTTC.

CDR3 in amino acids: CASSLVSGDYGYTF. CDR3 sequence (DNA): TGCGCCAGCAGCTTGGTTTCCGGGGACTATGGCTACACCTTC. The genes are TRBV5-1 and TRBJ1-2; no definite D call. The germline gives CDR1 SGHRS, CDR2 YFSETQ. The CDR3 is 14 residues long. The V end was cut by 0 bases, the J end by 3 bases, with 9 bases between.

This clone was counted a single time. This chain links TRBV18 with TRBJ2-6; D possibly corresponds to TRBD1 (5 bases). CDR1 and CDR2 from the germline V gene are KGHSH and LQKENI. The CDR3 loop spans 18 amino acids. V was clipped by 3 bases and J by 0 bases, with 15 bases between them. This chain's CDR3 is CASSPTDIRLSGANVLTF. In DNA, the CDR3 is TGTGCCAGCTCACCCACGGACATCCGACTCTCTGGGGCCAACGTCCTGACTTTC. Full variable domain (remainder filled in from reference TRBV18 and TRBJ2-6): NAGVMQNPRHLVRRRGQEARLRCSPMKGHSHVYWYRQLPEEGLKFMVYLQKENIIDESGMPKERFSAEFPKEGPSILRIQQVVRGDSAAYFCASSPTDIRLSGANVLTFGAGSRLTVL.

This chain connects TRBV18 to TRBJ1-3, with D possibly TRBD1 on 5 matching bases. The CDR3 is 15 residues long. From germline, CDR1 is KGHSH and CDR2 LQKENI. V lost 3 bases to trimming and J lost 1 base, with 10 bases between them. The CDR3 here is CASSPQTASGNTIYF. For the CDR3, the DNA is TGTGCCAGCTCACCTCAGACAGCTTCTGGAAACACCATATATTTT.

The chain uses TRBV4-3 and TRBJ2-3; 8 bases fit TRBD2. The trim removed 0 bases at V and 5 bases at J, leaving 7 bases unmatched. CDR3 length: 16 amino acids. Germline V CDR1 and CDR2: LGHNA, YSLEER. CDR3 in DNA: TGCGCCAGCAGCCAAGATCTCGGCGGGGGGCAAGATACGCAGTATTTT. This encodes CASSQDLGGGQDTQYF.

The chain joins TRBV2 to TRBJ1-2, with D maybe TRBD1 (6 bases). This CDR3 contains 14 residues. Trimming took off 6 bases at V and 6 bases at J, with 17 bases between the two ends. Germline V lookup: CDR1 SNHLY, CDR2 FYNNEI. The CDR3, as DNA: TGTGCCAGCAGGCGGACAGCGTCTAATGATGGCTACACCTTC. This sequence encodes CASRRTASNDGYTF.

The rearrangement links TRBV5-4 to TRBJ1-1; a weak D match, TRBD1 (5 bases). Trimming cost V 0 bases and J 5 bases, with 14 bases left between them. Germline V gene data show CDR1 as SGHNT and CDR2 as YYREEE (reference sequence). This CDR3 has 15 amino acids. The CDR3 DNA is TGTGCCAGCAGCTTGGTGGGGACCGCGGGGACTGAAGCTTTCTTT. Protein: CASSLVGTAGTEAFF.

V is TRBV10-3 and J is TRBJ1-4, with 8 positions matching TRBD1. CDR1 is ENHRY, CDR2 SYGVKD, per germline. CDR3 size: 14 residues. The V segment lost 3 bases and the J segment 6 bases; nucleotides outside the gene matches: 3. CDR3: CAISDRGQDEKLFF. CDR3 sequence (DNA): TGTGCCATCAGTGACAGGGGGCAGGATGAAAAACTGTTTTTT.